Listed below are T cell receptor beta chains from one sample, sequenced in a study of blood T cell repertoires in COVID-19. Sequencing was performed with immunoSEQ multiplex PCR; in TCRdb, only in-frame clones are kept and a portion is missing. Of around 54,000 clones listed, 78% are singletons. Source material: PBMCs or T cells enriched from blood (not recorded which). All receptors come from a woman aged 50 to 65 with acute COVID-19. CDR3s include the opening cysteine and the closing phenylalanine or tryptophan. A D gene is named only where the DNA matches it firmly. Part of the rows lack a size; the others show once, few, many or a class for expanded clones.

CDR3 length: 14
V gene: TRBV6-5
D gene: TRBD2
clone size: NA
J gene: TRBJ2-1
CDR3 DNA: TGTGCCAGCAGCTTATTCGGGGGGGGCGGTGAGCAGTTCTTC
CDR3 protein: CASSLFGGGGEQFF

CDR3 length: 16
V gene: TRBV4-2
D gene: TRBD1
clone size: NA
J gene: TRBJ1-1
CDR3 DNA: TGTGCCAGCAGCCAGCCGGGACAGGGAGGAGGTACTGAAGCTTTCTTT
CDR3 protein: CASSQPGQGGGTEAFF

CDR3 length: 13
V gene: TRBV6-1
D gene: NA
clone size: NA
J gene: TRBJ1-1
CDR3 DNA: TGTGCCAGCAGTGAAGCTAGGGGCCTGGCAGCTTTCTTT
CDR3 protein: CASSEARGLAAFF

CDR3 length: 16
V gene: TRBV11-1
D gene: TRBD1
clone size: NA
J gene: TRBJ2-7
CDR3 DNA: TGTGCCAGCAGCTTAGAATCTGGGACAGTGGGCTACGAGCAGTACTTC
CDR3 protein: CASSLESGTVGYEQYF

CDR3 length: 14
V gene: TRBV19
D gene: TRBD1
clone size: NA
J gene: TRBJ1-1
CDR3 DNA: TGTGCCAGTAGTATGTACGACAGGGACACTGAAGCTTTCTTT
CDR3 protein: CASSMYDRDTEAFF

CDR3 length: 15
V gene: TRBV28
D gene: NA
clone size: few
J gene: TRBJ1-2
CDR3 DNA: TGTGCCAGCAGTTTATCCCAGGCCCACAACTATGGCTACACCTTC
CDR3 protein: CASSLSQAHNYGYTF

CDR3 length: 12
V gene: TRBV7-3
D gene: NA
clone size: NA
J gene: TRBJ1-1
CDR3 DNA: TGTGCCAGCAGCCCTGGCGGAACTGAAGCTTTCTTT
CDR3 protein: CASSPGGTEAFF

CDR3 length: 16
V gene: TRBV15
D gene: TRBD2
clone size: NA
J gene: TRBJ2-1
CDR3 DNA: TGTGCCACCAAACCTAGCGGGGGGGCGGATGATAATGAGCAGTTCTTC
CDR3 protein: CATKPSGGADDNEQFF

CDR3 length: 17
V gene: TRBV9
D gene: TRBD2
clone size: few
J gene: TRBJ2-2
CDR3 DNA: TGTGCCAGCAGCGTAGGTCTAGCGGGGGGGCTCACCGGGGAGCTGTTTTTT
CDR3 protein: CASSVGLAGGLTGELFF

CDR3 length: 13
V gene: TRBV12-3/TRBV12-4
D gene: TRBD1
clone size: few
J gene: TRBJ1-5
CDR3 DNA: TGTGCCAGCAGCAAGACAGGGCTCGAGCCCCAGCATTTT
CDR3 protein: CASSKTGLEPQHF

CDR3 length: 17
V gene: TRBV27
D gene: TRBD2
clone size: once
J gene: TRBJ2-3
CDR3 DNA: TGTGCCAGCAGTCGGCTAGCGGGGGGTTCAAGCACAGATACGCAGTATTTT
CDR3 protein: CASSRLAGGSSTDTQYF

CDR3 length: 13
V gene: TRBV3-1/TRBV3-2
D gene: NA
clone size: NA
J gene: TRBJ1-1
CDR3 DNA: TGTGCCAGCAGCCAAGGTCGGACAGCCGAAGCTTTCTTT
CDR3 protein: CASSQGRTAEAFF

CDR3 length: 14
V gene: TRBV7-8
D gene: NA
clone size: NA
J gene: TRBJ1-3
CDR3 DNA: TGTGCCAGCAGCTTGGCCAGCTCTGGAAACACCATATATTTT
CDR3 protein: CASSLASSGNTIYF

CDR3 length: 13
V gene: TRBV30
D gene: TRBD2
clone size: NA
J gene: TRBJ2-1
CDR3 DNA: TGTGCCTGGTCGTTCCTGCCGGGGGGGGAGCAGTTCTTC
CDR3 protein: CAWSFLPGGEQFF

CDR3 length: 17
V gene: TRBV4-2
D gene: TRBD1
clone size: NA
J gene: TRBJ2-7
CDR3 DNA: TGTGCCAGCAGCCGGACTGGGGCAGGGGGCTTCTCCTACGAGCAGTACTTC
CDR3 protein: CASSRTGAGGFSYEQYF

CDR3 length: 14
V gene: TRBV11-2
D gene: TRBD1
clone size: NA
J gene: TRBJ1-2
CDR3 DNA: TGTGCCAGCAGCTCGTACCGGGACAGGGATGGCTACACCTTC
CDR3 protein: CASSSYRDRDGYTF

CDR3 length: 16
V gene: TRBV19
D gene: TRBD1
clone size: NA
J gene: TRBJ1-1
CDR3 DNA: TGTGCCAGTAGTAAGACAGGGGGGAGGATGAACACTGAAGCTTTCTTT
CDR3 protein: CASSKTGGRMNTEAFF

CDR3 length: 17
V gene: TRBV18
D gene: NA
clone size: NA
J gene: TRBJ2-1
CDR3 DNA: TGTGCCAGCTCACCACAGCCGGGCCAGGGGAACTACAATGAGCAGTTCTTC
CDR3 protein: CASSPQPGQGNYNEQFF

CDR3 length: 15
V gene: TRBV11-3
D gene: NA
clone size: NA
J gene: TRBJ2-7
CDR3 DNA: TGTGCCAGCAGCTTAGGTCGACAGTCTCCTTACGAGCAGTACTTC
CDR3 protein: CASSLGRQSPYEQYF

CDR3 length: 17
V gene: TRBV28
D gene: NA
clone size: NA
J gene: TRBJ2-1
CDR3 DNA: TGTGCCAGCAGTTTTTCCTCTTCACTAGGAGGGTCCAGCGAGCAGTTCTTC
CDR3 protein: CASSFSSSLGGSSEQFF

CDR3 length: 13
V gene: TRBV7-9
D gene: NA
clone size: NA
J gene: TRBJ1-2
CDR3 DNA: TGTGCCAGCAGCAGCCTCGACAGCTATGGCTACACCTTC
CDR3 protein: CASSSLDSYGYTF

CDR3 length: 16
V gene: TRBV5-1
D gene: NA
clone size: NA
J gene: TRBJ2-6
CDR3 DNA: TGCGCCAGCAGCCCCATCGGGAGCTCTGGGGCCAACGTCCTGACTTTC
CDR3 protein: CASSPIGSSGANVLTF

CDR3 length: 13
V gene: TRBV19
D gene: NA
clone size: NA
J gene: TRBJ1-1
CDR3 DNA: TGTGCCAGTAGTATGCAGGGCGTGACTGAAGCTTTCTTT
CDR3 protein: CASSMQGVTEAFF

CDR3 length: 15
V gene: TRBV7-8
D gene: NA
clone size: NA
J gene: TRBJ1-1
CDR3 DNA: TGTGCCAGCAGCTTAGCGCGACTCAAAAACACTGAAGCTTTCTTT
CDR3 protein: CASSLARLKNTEAFF

CDR3 length: 16
V gene: TRBV6-5
D gene: NA
clone size: NA
J gene: TRBJ1-6
CDR3 DNA: TGTGCCAGCAGTTACAGGGCAGGGGTTGGGAATTCACCCCTCCACTTT
CDR3 protein: CASSYRAGVGNSPLHF

CDR3 length: 13
V gene: TRBV6-5
D gene: NA
clone size: few
J gene: TRBJ1-1
CDR3 DNA: TGTGCCAGCAGTTACGATCCGAGGGCTGAAGCTTTCTTT
CDR3 protein: CASSYDPRAEAFF

CDR3 length: 14
V gene: TRBV6-6
D gene: TRBD1
clone size: NA
J gene: TRBJ2-1
CDR3 DNA: TGTGCCATTTCGGACAGGGGGCGCAGGAATGAGCAGTTCTTC
CDR3 protein: CAISDRGRRNEQFF

CDR3 length: 13
V gene: TRBV5-6
D gene: TRBD1
clone size: NA
J gene: TRBJ1-6
CDR3 DNA: TGTGCCAGCACGGACAGGGTGGACTCACCCCTCCACTTT
CDR3 protein: CASTDRVDSPLHF

CDR3 length: 11
V gene: TRBV7-9
D gene: NA
clone size: NA
J gene: TRBJ2-7
CDR3 DNA: TGTGCCAGCAGCTTAGAATCTGAGCAGTACTTC
CDR3 protein: CASSLESEQYF

CDR3 length: 14
V gene: TRBV13
D gene: NA
clone size: NA
J gene: TRBJ1-5
CDR3 DNA: TGTGCCAGCAGCTTAGCAGGGATCGATCAGCCCCAGCATTTT
CDR3 protein: CASSLAGIDQPQHF

CDR3 length: 13
V gene: TRBV6-1
D gene: NA
clone size: NA
J gene: TRBJ1-3
CDR3 DNA: TGTGCCAGCAGTGAACCTTTGGGAAACACCATATATTTT
CDR3 protein: CASSEPLGNTIYF

CDR3 length: 18
V gene: TRBV10-3
D gene: NA
clone size: NA
J gene: TRBJ1-2
CDR3 DNA: TGTGCCATCAGTGAGGCCATATCGGGAGTGGGTTCGAACTATGGCTACACCTTC
CDR3 protein: CAISEAISGVGSNYGYTF

CDR3 length: 15
V gene: TRBV2
D gene: NA
clone size: NA
J gene: TRBJ1-4
CDR3 DNA: TGTGCCAGCAGGGGGGGGCGGTCAACTAATGAAAAACTGTTTTTT
CDR3 protein: CASRGGRSTNEKLFF

CDR3 length: 15
V gene: TRBV11-2
D gene: TRBD1
clone size: NA
J gene: TRBJ2-7
CDR3 DNA: TGTGCCAGCAGGGGCGAGCGGACAGGGGGCTACGAGCAGTACTTC
CDR3 protein: CASRGERTGGYEQYF

CDR3 length: 14
V gene: TRBV6-5
D gene: TRBD1
clone size: few
J gene: TRBJ1-1
CDR3 DNA: TGTGCCAGCAGTTACCCGGGACAGGGGGCTAGGGCTTTCTTT
CDR3 protein: CASSYPGQGARAFF

CDR3 length: 13
V gene: TRBV7-8
D gene: NA
clone size: NA
J gene: TRBJ2-1
CDR3 DNA: TGTGCCAGCAGCTTAGCGAGTCACAATGAGCAGTTCTTC
CDR3 protein: CASSLASHNEQFF

CDR3 length: 15
V gene: TRBV11-2
D gene: TRBD2
clone size: NA
J gene: TRBJ2-1
CDR3 DNA: TGTGCCAGCAGCTTCCTAGCGGGGGTTTTCAATGAGCAGTTCTTC
CDR3 protein: CASSFLAGVFNEQFF

CDR3 length: 12
V gene: TRBV29-1
D gene: NA
clone size: NA
J gene: TRBJ1-5
CDR3 DNA: TGCAGAGGCGGGGGCCTACTCTCGCCCCAGCATTTT
CDR3 protein: CRGGGLLSPQHF

CDR3 length: 16
V gene: TRBV6-2/TRBV6-3
D gene: NA
clone size: NA
J gene: TRBJ2-3
CDR3 DNA: TGTGCCAGCAGTTATGGGGGCCTACGGTTCGGAGATACGCAGTATTTT
CDR3 protein: CASSYGGLRFGDTQYF

CDR3 length: 16
V gene: TRBV27
D gene: TRBD2
clone size: NA
J gene: TRBJ2-3
CDR3 DNA: TGTGCCAGCAGATCGGGACTAGCGGGGGGCACAGATACGCAGTATTTT
CDR3 protein: CASRSGLAGGTDTQYF

CDR3 length: 15
V gene: TRBV2
D gene: NA
clone size: NA
J gene: TRBJ1-6
CDR3 DNA: TGTGCCAGCAGCCCCCGGGACAACTATAATTCACCCCTCCACTTT
CDR3 protein: CASSPRDNYNSPLHF

CDR3 length: 15
V gene: TRBV3-1/TRBV3-2
D gene: TRBD2
clone size: NA
J gene: TRBJ2-5
CDR3 DNA: TGTGCCAGCAGCCTAGATAGCGGGGGCCAAGAGACCCAGTACTTC
CDR3 protein: CASSLDSGGQETQYF

CDR3 length: 12
V gene: TRBV30
D gene: NA
clone size: NA
J gene: TRBJ2-2
CDR3 DNA: TGTGCCTGGACAGTTCACACCGGGGAGCTGTTTTTT
CDR3 protein: CAWTVHTGELFF

CDR3 length: 14
V gene: TRBV3-1/TRBV3-2
D gene: NA
clone size: few
J gene: TRBJ2-7
CDR3 DNA: TGTGCCAGCAGCCAAGATTTTCTAGCGTACGAGCAGTACTTC
CDR3 protein: CASSQDFLAYEQYF

CDR3 length: 13
V gene: TRBV5-1
D gene: NA
clone size: NA
J gene: TRBJ1-5
CDR3 DNA: TGCGCCAGCAGCTTGGAACAGGGTCTGCCCCAGCATTTT
CDR3 protein: CASSLEQGLPQHF

CDR3 length: 14
V gene: TRBV10-2
D gene: TRBD1
clone size: NA
J gene: TRBJ1-1
CDR3 DNA: TGCGCCAGCACCTTGACAGGGCTTAACACTGAAGCTTTCTTT
CDR3 protein: CASTLTGLNTEAFF